This passage covers 27 T cell receptor beta chains from one sample sequenced in a study of blood T cell repertoires in COVID-19. Sequencing used immunoSEQ multiplex PCR; TCRdb keeps in-frame clones, though not all of them. The sample has hundreds of thousands of clones; 86% are singletons. The source material was PBMCs or T cells enriched from blood (not recorded which). These receptors were taken from a woman aged 50 to 60 in a cohort exposed to, infected with or recovered from COVID-19 (not recorded which).

This chain uses TRBV6-5 with TRBJ1-1; 7 nucleotides agree with TRBD1. J gave up 3 bases and V 6 bases, and 10 bases lay outside the gene matches. CDR3 length: 15 amino acids. Germline V lookup: CDR1 MNHEY, CDR2 SVGAGI. CDR3 amino acids: CASSIRGEAYTEAFF. The DNA of the CDR3 is TGTGCCAGCAGCATCAGGGGGGAGGCGTACACTGAAGCTTTCTTT.

The chain carries TRBV18 and TRBJ1-4; 9 bases agree with TRBD1. Germline CDR1 and CDR2: KGHSH and LQKENI. This CDR3 spans 16 amino acids. V was clipped by 1 base and J by 5 bases; unmatched bases: 5. The CDR3 region is CASSPLSGTGNEKLFF. CDR3 coding DNA: TGTGCCAGCTCACCACTATCTGGGACAGGGAATGAAAAACTGTTTTTT.

This clone showed up just once. V gene TRBV11-2 combines with J gene TRBJ2-5, with D perhaps matching TRBD2 (7 bases). V lost 5 bases, J lost 7 bases, and 17 bases lay in between. CDR1 is SGHAT and CDR2 is FQNNGV in the germline V gene. This CDR3 region has 14 residues. CDR3 sequence reads: CASSPGGREGTQYF. The CDR3 DNA reads as TGTGCCAGCAGCCCCGGGGGGCGGGAAGGGACCCAGTACTTC.

This chain links TRBV6-2 or TRBV6-3 with TRBJ2-7; D is uncertain. Germline V gene sequence: CDR1 MNHEY, CDR2 SVGEGT. CDR3 length: 17 amino acids. The V end was cut by 2 bases, the J end by 1 base, with 18 bases between. CDR3 in DNA: TGTGCCAGCAGTTACAATTTAAGAGGTGCGGTGTCCTACGAGCAGTACTTC. Translating it yields CASSYNLRGAVSYEQYF.

The chain combines TRBV28 with TRBJ2-5, with 9 bases aligning to TRBD2. Trimming cost V 6 bases and J 1 base; bases outside gene matches: 18. The V gene's germline CDR1 is MDHEN and CDR2 SYDVKM. The CDR3 runs 19 residues. The CDR3 nucleotides are TGTGCCAGCAGCCCCACACCGTGGCCCCTAGCGGGGATCCAAGAGACCCAGTACTTC. Protein product: CASSPTPWPLAGIQETQYF.

The chain combines TRBV18 with TRBJ2-5, with TRBD2 identical over 7 bases. The CDR3 covers 14 residues. Germline CDR1 KGHSH, CDR2 LQKENI. After removal of 3 bases from V and 1 base from J, the junction contained 2 bases not matched to a gene. The CDR3 loop is CASSPGLTQETQYF. The CDR3 DNA is TGTGCCAGCTCACCGGGACTAACCCAAGAGACCCAGTACTTC.

This sequence joins TRBV19 and TRBJ1-5; D remains ambiguous. V was cut by 1 base and J by 3 bases, with 13 bases left in between. CDR3 length equals 16 residues. CDR1 is LNHDA, CDR2 SQIVND, per germline (reference sequence). The CDR3 DNA follows: TGTGCCAGTAGTATAGTTTCCCGGGAAAACAATCAGCCCCAGCATTTT. Translating it yields CASSIVSRENNQPQHF.

A single count supports this clone. The chain recombines TRBV23-1 with TRBJ2-7; 13 bases agree with TRBD2. TRBV23-1 is flagged as an ORF with uncertain function. The CDR3 is 17 residues long. V shed 2 bases, J shed 4 bases, and the junction held 8 bases outside the gene matches. This CDR3 reads CASSQNIWGLAGYEQYF. The DNA of the CDR3 is TGCGCCAGCAGTCAAAATATATGGGGACTAGCGGGGTACGAGCAGTACTTC.

V is TRBV7-2 and J is TRBJ2-5, with D hard to call. Germline values: CDR1 SGHTA, CDR2 FQGNSA. Trimming removed 1 base at V and 9 bases at J, with 12 bases between. There are 13 residues in the CDR3. The CDR3 region is CASSLGVGAAQYF. CDR3 nucleotide sequence: TGTGCCAGCAGCTTAGGGGTGGGTGCGGCCCAGTACTTC.

J is TRBJ2-2 and V is TRBV7-3; 9 nucleotides agree with TRBD1. Germline CDR1 is SGHTA and CDR2 is FQGTGA. This CDR3 is 18 amino acids long. After removal of 5 bases from V and 6 bases from J, the junction contained 16 bases not matched to a gene. CDR3 bases: TGTGCCAGCAGCCGTACATCTACCGGGACAGGGTCCGCCGGGGAGCTGTTTTTT. Amino acid sequence: CASSRTSTGTGSAGELFF.

The chain carries TRBV5-1 and TRBJ2-7, with D possibly being TRBD1 (6 bases). V was pared by 0 bases and J by 5 bases, with 12 bases between. The length of the CDR3 is 14 residues. Germline-derived CDR1 and CDR2 are SGHRS and YFSETQ. CDR3 sequence: CASSLETGRHEQYF. The CDR3 bases are TGCGCCAGCAGCTTGGAGACAGGAAGGCACGAGCAGTACTTC.

The V call is TRBV11-2, the J call TRBJ2-7; possibly TRBD2 for D (6 bases). CDR3 length: 15 residues. Germline V lookup: CDR1 SGHAT, CDR2 FQNNGV. V dropped 1 base and J dropped 1 base, with 11 bases sitting between them. The CDR3 bases are TGTGCCAGCAGCTTAGTCCCTAGCGCGTCCTACGAGCAGTACTTC. This gives the protein CASSLVPSASYEQYF.

This chain uses TRBV7-9 with TRBJ2-3, with a tentative D call TRBD2 (5 bases). Germline V gene lookup returns CDR1 SEHNR and CDR2 FQNEAQ (reference sequence). Trimming left V 8 bases short and J 2 bases short, with 11 bases between. There are 13 residues in the CDR3. CDR3 nucleotides: TGTGCCAGCCGGGATCAATACACAGATACGCAGTATTTT. Its translation: CASRDQYTDTQYF.

CDR3 loop: CASSLSDGGRSEKLFF. CDR3 DNA sequence: TGCGCCAGCAGCTTGTCGGACGGGGGGAGATCGGAAAAACTGTTTTTT. The chain links TRBV5-1 to TRBJ1-4; TRBD1 is a possible D gene (5 bases). The CDR3 contains 16 residues. Germline values: CDR1 SGHRS, CDR2 YFSETQ. Trimming removed 1 base from V and 8 bases from J, with 18 bases in between.

V gene TRBV4-2 combines with J gene TRBJ1-4, with 7 bases matching TRBD1. This CDR3 is built from 15 residues. Germline V gene sequence: CDR1 LGHNA, CDR2 YNFKEQ. With V trimmed by 1 base and J by 4 bases, 3 bases remained unmatched. CDR3 nucleotides: TGTGCCAGCAGCCAAGGGGACAGCCGTAATGAAAAACTGTTTTTT. It yields the protein CASSQGDSRNEKLFF.

In its sample, this clone was seen once. The junction departs from the called germline gene at one end, perhaps through a read error. This chain joins TRBV6-1 and TRBJ2-7, with 8 bases aligning to TRBD2. This CDR3 has 14 amino acids. Per germline, CDR1 MNHNS and CDR2 SASEGT. The CDR3 DNA reads as TGTGCCAGCAGAGAAGCGGGGGCGGGTTACGAGCAGTACTTC. This sequence encodes CASREAGAGYEQYF.

CDR3 region: CASSSSVGGEQFF. The CDR3 coding sequence is TGTGCCAGCAGCTCGTCAGTCGGGGGTGAGCAGTTCTTC. The genes are TRBV7-2 and TRBJ2-1; a possible D gene is TRBD2 (6 bases). Trimming pared 4 bases from V and 9 bases from J, leaving 13 bases between. The germline V gene has CDR1 SGHTA and CDR2 FQGNSA. The CDR3 loop spans 13 amino acids.

The rearrangement uses TRBV5-1 and TRBJ2-3, with D possibly TRBD1 on 6 matching bases. CDR1 is SGHRS, CDR2 YFSETQ, per germline. CDR3 length: 15 residues. Trimming left V 7 bases short and J 2 bases short, with 17 bases between. The DNA for the CDR3 is TGCGCCAGCGGGGGCGCGGGTTCCCTCACAGATACGCAGTATTTT. It yields the protein CASGGAGSLTDTQYF. Complete variable domain (other parts from reference TRBV5-1 and TRBJ2-3): KAGVTQTPRYLIKTRGQQVTLSCSPISGHRSVSWYQQTPGQGLQFLFEYFSETQRNKGNFPGRFSGRQFSNSRSEMNVSTLELGDSALYLCASGGAGSLTDTQYFGPGTRLTVL.

The gene calls are TRBV27 and TRBJ1-2; D unclear. The CDR3 extends over 13 amino acids. Trimming removed 0 bases from V and 3 bases from J, with 5 bases in between. Germline CDR1 MNHEY, CDR2 SMNVEV (reference sequence). The CDR3 DNA is TGTGCCAGCAGTTTATCAGCCCACTATGGCTACACCTTC. Protein: CASSLSAHYGYTF.

The chain links TRBV15 to TRBJ2-2, with TRBD1 matching 9 bases. Trimming cost V 0 bases and J 7 bases; bases outside gene matches: 9. CDR1 and CDR2 (germline): LNHNV, YYDKDF (reference sequence). The CDR3 sequence is 17 residues long. DNA for the CDR3: TGTGCCACCAGCAGAGACCAGGACAGGGGTGGTTTCGGGGAGCTGTTTTTT. This codes for CATSRDQDRGGFGELFF.

V is TRBV9 and J is TRBJ2-5, with 9 bases fitting TRBD2. Losses at the gene ends were 0 bases for V and 5 bases for J; bases not matched to a gene: 8. Germline CDR1 is SGDLS and CDR2 is YYNGEE. The CDR3 spans 16 residues. The CDR3 nucleotides are TGTGCCAGCAGCGTAGGGGCCAGCGGGGGGTTGGAGACCCAGTACTTC. This encodes CASSVGASGGLETQYF.

The chain links TRBV4-3 to TRBJ1-1; D not resolved. Trimming removed 2 bases at V and 2 bases at J, with 9 bases between. CDR1 is LGHNA, CDR2 YSLEER, per germline. The CDR3 consists of 14 residues. The CDR3 DNA reads TGCGCCAGCAGCCAAACAACAGAAAACACTGAAGCTTTCTTT. Translation gives CASSQTTENTEAFF.

The chain carries TRBV27 and TRBJ1-3; TRBD1 might be the D (6 bases). Germline CDR1 is MNHEY and CDR2 is SMNVEV (reference sequence). V dropped 0 bases and J dropped 4 bases, with 13 bases sitting between them. This CDR3 has 16 amino acids. The CDR3 coding sequence is TGTGCCAGCAGTTTATCGCCCCCAGGGGTCGGAAACACCATATATTTT. Translated, it gives CASSLSPPGVGNTIYF.

CDR3 bases: TGTGCCAGTAGTAGCTTACAGGGTTGGAATTCACCCCTCCACTTT. This sequence encodes CASSSLQGWNSPLHF. This sequence joins TRBV19 and TRBJ1-6; maybe TRBD1 (6 bases). The V end lost 4 bases, the J end lost 7 bases, and 14 bases lay between the germline ends. The CDR3 runs to 15 residues. Germline V lookup: CDR1 LNHDA, CDR2 SQIVND (reference sequence).

The chain employs TRBV19 and TRBJ2-3, with TRBD2 matching 9 bases. Germline V gene sequence: CDR1 LNHDA, CDR2 SQIVND (reference sequence). V was clipped by 6 bases and J by 4 bases; unmatched bases: 5. The CDR3 consists of 14 residues. CDR3 in DNA: TGTGCCAGTAGCCGGGCGGGGGGGCCAGATACGCAGTATTTT. It translates to CASSRAGGPDTQYF.

V gene TRBV21-1 combines with J gene TRBJ2-5; TRBD2, the D gene given by the table, was not confirmed from the DNA. TRBV21-1 is labeled a pseudogene. This CDR3 spans 21 amino acids. In nucleotides, the CDR3 is TGTGCCAGCCACGAAGAAACCGGGACTAGCGGGGAAAGGCGAGGAAAAGAGACCCAGTACTTC. Translation: CASHEETGTSGERRGKETQYF.

In its sample, this clone was seen a few times. The chain couples TRBV7-2 to TRBJ2-1; TRBD2 might be the D (7 bases). CDR3 length: 19 residues. The V and J ends lost 8 bases and 0 bases respectively, with 26 bases between them. In germline, CDR1 is SGHTA, CDR2 FQGNSA. The DNA of the CDR3 is TGTGCCAGCTCCCGACCCCCTGAACGCGGGGGCAGCTCCTACAATGAGCAGTTCTTC. This sequence encodes CASSRPPERGGSSYNEQFF. Looking up the rest from reference TRBV7-2 and TRBJ2-1 gives the full variable domain: GAGVSQSPSNKVTEKGKDVELRCDPISGHTALYWYRQSLGQGLEFLIYFQGNSAPDKSGLPSDRFSAERTGGSVSTLTIQRTQQEDSAVYLCASSRPPERGGSSYNEQFFGPGTRLTVL.